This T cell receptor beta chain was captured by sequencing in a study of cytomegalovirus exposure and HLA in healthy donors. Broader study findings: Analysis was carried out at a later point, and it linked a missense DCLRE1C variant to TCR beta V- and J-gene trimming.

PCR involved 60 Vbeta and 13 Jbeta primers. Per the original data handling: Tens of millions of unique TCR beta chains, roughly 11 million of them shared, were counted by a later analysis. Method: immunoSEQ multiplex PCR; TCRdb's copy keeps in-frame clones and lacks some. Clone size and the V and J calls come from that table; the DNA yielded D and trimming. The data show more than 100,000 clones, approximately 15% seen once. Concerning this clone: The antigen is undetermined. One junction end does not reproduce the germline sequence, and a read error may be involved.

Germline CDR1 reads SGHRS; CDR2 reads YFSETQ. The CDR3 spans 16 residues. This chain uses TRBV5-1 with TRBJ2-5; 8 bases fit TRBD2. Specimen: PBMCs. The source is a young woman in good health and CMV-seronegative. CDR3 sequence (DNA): TGCGCCAGCAGCACCGGGACTAGAGAGTACCAAGAGGCCCAGTACTTC. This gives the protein CASSTGTREYQEAQYF.